Below are 3 T cell receptor beta chains sequenced from a single sample in a study of T-cell memory formation after mild COVID-19. A single record per CDR3 protein comes from TCRdb applying MiXCR to the 5' RACE reads. The sample includes roughly 150,000 distinct CDR3 sequences, roughly 15% seen only once; the top ten take roughly 13%. The sample taken for sequencing was PBMCs or a T cell subset sorted from them (not recorded which). The receptor set was obtained from an adult woman who had mild COVID-19 (a few samples of this study predate the infection). Cell type and time point are not known.

This clonotype was seen only a few times. The chain employs TRBV7-9 and TRBJ2-5; 8 bases match TRBD1. CDR1 SEHNR and CDR2 FQNEAQ come from the germline V gene (reference sequence). The J segment lost 6 bases and the V segment lost 5 bases, leaving 8 bases of the junction unmatched. The CDR3 sequence is 14 residues long. In nucleotides, the CDR3 is TGTGCCAGCAGCATCCAGGGGGCCGAAAAGACCCAGTACTTC. Amino acid sequence: CASSIQGAEKTQYF. Looking up the rest from reference TRBV7-9 and TRBJ2-5 gives the full variable domain: DTGVSQNPRHKITKRGQNVTFRCDPISEHNRLYWYRQTLGQGPEFLTYFQNEAQLEKSRLLSDRFSAERPKGSFSTLEIQRTEQGDSAMYLCASSIQGAEKTQYFGPGTRLLVL.

This clonotype showed up just a few times. The V call is TRBV30, the J call TRBJ2-2, with TRBD2 matching over 11 bases. Looked up from germline, CDR1 is GTSNPN and CDR2 is SVGIG (reference sequence). The length of the CDR3 is 17 residues. V was clipped by 0 bases and J by 2 bases; unmatched bases: 5. DNA for the CDR3: TGTGCCTGGAGTGTTTTGGGACTAGCGGATAACACCGGGGAGCTGTTTTTT. This sequence encodes CAWSVLGLADNTGELFF.

This clonotype showed up just a few times. The rearrangement uses TRBV30 and TRBJ2-3; unclear D gene. This CDR3 has 13 residues. Germline-derived CDR1 and CDR2 are GTSNPN and SVGIG (reference sequence). V was shortened by 6 bases and J by 5 bases, with 15 bases between the two germline ends. The CDR3 reads CACLTQIVDTQYF. CDR3 bases: TGTGCCTGTTTGACACAAATCGTAGATACGCAGTATTTT.